A single sample gave rise to the 30 T cell receptor beta chains below, sequenced in a study of identical twins. TCRdb re-called the 5' RACE reads with MiXCR, one entry per CDR3 protein. There are 200,000 to 250,000 distinct CDR3 sequences in the sample; around 6.5% occur only once, and 14% to 15% lies in the top ten. These same data were also listed under a study on T cells expressing NK-cell markers.

The sequencing sample was made of CD8+ T cells sorted from blood. These TCRs come from a woman under 30 in good health.

This clonotype was counted between two and nine times. The V gene is TRBV12-3 or TRBV12-4, the J gene TRBJ1-2, with D possibly being TRBD1 (6 bases). The CDR3 is made up of 14 amino acids. Trimming took off 4 bases at V and 6 bases at J, with 15 bases between the two ends. The CDR3 spells CASSSGGGLNGYTF. The CDR3 DNA follows: TGTGCCAGCAGTTCCGGGGGGGGCTTGAATGGCTACACCTTC.

The chain combines TRBV5-1 with TRBJ2-3; D is perhaps TRBD1 or TRBD2 (6 bases each). The V and J ends lost 1 base and 0 bases respectively, with 9 bases between them. Germline V gene sequence: CDR1 SGHRS, CDR2 YFSETQ. There are 15 residues in the CDR3. The CDR3 reads CASSLPGASTDTQYF. CDR3 bases: TGCGCCAGCAGCTTGCCGGGGGCTAGCACAGATACGCAGTATTTT. The full variable domain, rest sourced from reference TRBV5-1 and TRBJ2-3, is KAGVTQTPRYLIKTRGQQVTLSCSPISGHRSVSWYQQTPGQGLQFLFEYFSETQRNKGNFPGRFSGRQFSNSRSEMNVSTLELGDSALYLCASSLPGASTDTQYFGPGTRLTVL.

The chain couples TRBV12-3 or TRBV12-4 to TRBJ2-7, with D possibly being TRBD2 (5 bases). V lost 10 bases to trimming and J lost 2 bases, with 24 bases between them. The CDR3 length is 16 residues. CDR3 amino acids: CANLDSNLNLTYEQYF. The CDR3 DNA sequence: TGTGCCAACCTGGACTCGAATTTAAACCTTACCTACGAGCAGTACTTC.

This clonotype was seen repeatedly, ten times or more. The V gene is TRBV6-5, the J gene TRBJ2-3; tentatively, D is TRBD2 (6 bases). Germline CDR1 reads MNHEY; CDR2 reads SVGAGI. This CDR3 contains 14 residues. V was shortened by 2 bases and J by 2 bases, with 8 bases between the two germline ends. The CDR3 spells CASSYAGTTDTQYF. CDR3 DNA: TGTGCCAGCAGTTACGCGGGGACCACAGATACGCAGTATTTT.

This clonotype showed up just a few times. V usage is TRBV10-1 and J usage is TRBJ2-2, with D perhaps matching TRBD2 (5 bases). The V gene's germline CDR1 is WNHNN and CDR2 SYGVQD (reference sequence). The CDR3 covers 13 residues. Trimming stripped 11 bases from V and 5 bases from J, with 15 bases between. The CDR3 here is CAFGPPGTGELFF. The CDR3 DNA reads TGCGCCTTCGGGCCACCGGGGACCGGGGAGCTGTTTTTT.

This clonotype turned up a few times. This chain connects TRBV14 to TRBJ2-7; D unresolved. Germline loops: CDR1 SGHDN, CDR2 FVKESK. V lost 4 bases and J lost 3, with 10 bases in between. The CDR3 extends over 13 amino acids. The CDR3 bases are TGTGCCAGCAGCCTTGGACCCCGCTACGAGCAGTACTTC. Protein product: CASSLGPRYEQYF.

The sample holds many counts of this clonotype. This chain connects TRBV5-6 to TRBJ1-1, with TRBD1 as a possible D gene (6 bases). This CDR3 has 14 amino acids. V was pared by 4 bases and J by 1 base, with 11 bases between. Looked up from germline, CDR1 is SGHDT and CDR2 is YYEEEE. CDR3 region: CASSLGHSNTEAFF. DNA of the CDR3: TGTGCCAGCAGCCTGGGACACTCGAACACTGAAGCTTTCTTT.

This clonotype was counted at least ten times. V usage is TRBV10-3 and J usage is TRBJ2-7, with a tentative D call TRBD2 (6 bases). The V and J ends lost 3 bases and 3 bases respectively, with 12 bases between them. CDR1 ENHRY and CDR2 SYGVKD come from the germline V gene. The CDR3 is made up of 14 amino acids. The CDR3 region has the DNA TGTGCCATCAGTGAAGGGACGGGAGTCTACGAGCAGTACTTC. Its translation is CAISEGTGVYEQYF.

This clonotype was seen a handful of times. V usage is TRBV6-5 and J usage is TRBJ2-1, with 10 bases lining up with TRBD2. Germline assignment: CDR1 MNHEY and CDR2 SVGAGI. The CDR3 has 14 amino acids. J gave up 10 bases and V 2 bases, and 5 bases lay outside the gene matches. The CDR3 spells CASSYTSGRAEQFF. CDR3 nucleotide sequence: TGTGCCAGCAGTTACACCAGCGGGAGGGCCGAGCAGTTCTTC.

This clonotype was picked up many times. V usage is TRBV7-9 and J usage is TRBJ2-3; 9 nucleotides line up with TRBD2. This CDR3 contains 14 residues. Germline values: CDR1 SEHNR, CDR2 FQNEAQ (reference sequence). The V segment lost 8 bases and the J segment 4 bases; nucleotides outside the gene matches: 7. This CDR3 is CASGSSGDPDTQYF. As DNA, the CDR3 is TGTGCCAGCGGATCTAGCGGGGACCCAGATACGCAGTATTTT.

This clonotype was seen at least ten times. V and J are TRBV7-9 and TRBJ2-1; 7 bases map to TRBD2. The CDR3 runs to 14 residues. Losses at the gene ends were 5 bases for V and 8 bases for J; bases not matched to a gene: 9. Per germline, CDR1 SEHNR and CDR2 FQNEAQ (reference sequence). CDR3: CASSRGLVAYEQFF. The DNA for the CDR3 is TGTGCCAGCAGCAGAGGACTAGTAGCCTATGAGCAGTTCTTC. Together with reference TRBV7-9 and TRBJ2-1, the CDR3 gives the full variable domain: DTGVSQNPRHKITKRGQNVTFRCDPISEHNRLYWYRQTLGQGPEFLTYFQNEAQLEKSRLLSDRFSAERPKGSFSTLEIQRTEQGDSAMYLCASSRGLVAYEQFFGPGTRLTVL.

V usage is TRBV6-5 and J usage is TRBJ1-5; no reliable D call. CDR3 length equals 14 residues. CDR1 is MNHEY, CDR2 SVGAGI, per germline. V shed 2 bases and J shed 7 bases, with 12 bases lying between them. CDR3 residues: CASSYGAASQPQHF. In DNA, the CDR3 is TGTGCCAGCAGTTACGGAGCCGCGTCCCAGCCCCAGCATTTT.

This clonotype was seen repeatedly, ten times or more. V is TRBV11-3 and J is TRBJ2-2; no clear D gene. V lost 5 bases and J 6 bases, leaving 7 bases between the germline ends. The germline CDR1 and CDR2 sequences are SGHNT and YENEEA. This CDR3 contains 12 residues. This CDR3 is CASSSRAGELFF. The CDR3 DNA reads TGTGCCAGCAGCAGCCGGGCCGGGGAGCTGTTTTTT.

This clonotype was recorded at least ten times. The chain has TRBV6-1 and TRBJ2-4, with D unresolved. Germline-derived CDR1 and CDR2 are MNHNS and SASEGT. V was trimmed by 5 bases and J by 7 bases, leaving 15 bases between them. CDR3 length: 14 amino acids. Here the CDR3 reads CASSPLSDTNIQYF. CDR3 bases: TGTGCCAGCAGTCCCCTTTCCGACACGAACATTCAGTACTTC.

The table lists this clonotype with many counts. V is TRBV29-1 and J is TRBJ2-7, with 9 positions matching TRBD1. Germline V lookup: CDR1 SQVTM, CDR2 ANQGSEA. V lost 3 bases, J lost 4 bases, and 7 bases stayed unmatched. The CDR3 contains 14 residues. The CDR3 region has the DNA TGCAGCGTTGAGACCGGGACAGGGAGGTACGAGCAGTACTTC. Protein product: CSVETGTGRYEQYF.

The chain recombines TRBV19 with TRBJ2-1; 11 bases align to TRBD1. Germline V gene data show CDR1 as LNHDA and CDR2 as SQIVND (reference sequence). V trimming: 6 bases; J trimming: 6 bases; junction bases outside the gene matches: 4. CDR3 size: 14 residues. The DNA for the CDR3 is TGTGCCAGTAGCAGGGACAGGGGGTTCAATGAGCAGTTCTTC. Its protein is CASSRDRGFNEQFF.

This clonotype was observed a few times. The chain couples TRBV6-2 or TRBV6-3 to TRBJ2-4, with 7 bases that match TRBD2. The V gene's germline CDR1 is MNHEY and CDR2 SVGEGT. Trimming cost V 5 bases and J 0 bases; bases outside gene matches: 1. The CDR3 runs to 14 residues. Written as DNA, the CDR3 is TGTGCCAGCAGTCTAGCGGTAGCCAAAAACATTCAGTACTTC. Translation gives CASSLAVAKNIQYF.

In this sample, this clonotype turned up a few times. The chain employs TRBV11-2 and TRBJ2-7; tentative D call: TRBD2 (7 bases). V dropped 5 bases and J dropped 4 bases, with 12 bases sitting between them. The CDR3 loop spans 13 amino acids. Germline V gives CDR1 SGHAT, CDR2 FQNNGV. The CDR3 DNA is TGTGCCAGCAGCCCGGGGGGCCAGTACGAGCAGTACTTC. Its protein is CASSPGGQYEQYF.

This clonotype was picked up a small number of times. The chain employs TRBV20-1 and TRBJ1-1; no reliable D call. This CDR3 region has 13 residues. Germline V gene data show CDR1 as DFQATT and CDR2 as SNEGSKA (reference sequence). The V end was cut by 1 base, the J end by 2 bases, with 8 bases between. CDR3: CSARAPSNTEAFF. The CDR3 DNA is TGCAGTGCTAGAGCCCCTAGTAACACTGAAGCTTTCTTT.

In this sample, this clonotype turned up many times. The chain couples TRBV9 to TRBJ2-7; D is ambiguous. Germline values: CDR1 SGDLS, CDR2 YYNGEE. The CDR3 extends over 15 amino acids. The ends were cut back, 0 bases at V and 1 base at J, with 11 bases in the middle. CDR3 DNA: TGTGCCAGCAGCGTAGCTGGTGGCAGTTCCTACGAGCAGTACTTC. This encodes CASSVAGGSSYEQYF.

This clonotype was found a few times. The chain joins TRBV7-9 to TRBJ2-7; 7 bases are a match to TRBD1. V shed 4 bases, J shed 1 base, and the junction held 13 bases outside the gene matches. Germline-derived CDR1 and CDR2 are SEHNR and FQNEAQ (reference sequence). The CDR3 spans 17 residues. The CDR3 DNA reads TGTGCCAGCAGCTCTGGGGCAGGGGGTTTGCAATCCTACGAGCAGTACTTC. Translating it yields CASSSGAGGLQSYEQYF.

This rearrangement joins TRBV7-8 to TRBJ2-5, with D unresolved. V was cut by 5 bases and J by 5 bases, with 9 bases left in between. This CDR3 region has 12 residues. Germline values: CDR1 SGHVS, CDR2 FQNEAQ. This CDR3 reads CASSPLDETQYF. CDR3 DNA sequence: TGTGCCAGCAGCCCCCTAGATGAGACCCAGTACTTC.

This clonotype was seen repeatedly, ten times or more. The chain recombines TRBV9 with TRBJ2-7; TRBD2 matches at 11 bases. The CDR3 length is 15 residues. The J segment lost 3 bases and the V segment lost 4 bases, leaving 6 bases of the junction unmatched. Germline V gives CDR1 SGDLS, CDR2 YYNGEE. For the CDR3, the DNA is TGTGCCAGCAGCCCTATAGCGGGGGGGTACTACGAGCAGTACTTC. Translated, it gives CASSPIAGGYYEQYF.

This rearrangement joins TRBV7-2 to TRBJ1-3; D is unclear. V was pared by 5 bases and J by 0 bases, with 14 bases between. The CDR3 totals 16 residues. Germline CDR1 SGHTA, CDR2 FQGNSA. The CDR3 region has the DNA TGTGCCAGCAGCCTCTTCAGCTTTACCTCTGGAAACACCATATATTTT. This sequence encodes CASSLFSFTSGNTIYF.

By share of the sample, this clonotype is medium-sized. The genes are TRBV7-6 and TRBJ1-6; TRBD1 aligns across 8 bases. This CDR3 is 14 amino acids long. V dropped 5 bases and J dropped 9; count of bases not matched to a gene: 6. CDR1 is SGHVS, CDR2 FNYEAQ, per germline. CDR3 sequence (DNA): TGTGCCAGCAGCACAGGACAGGGCCTTTCACCCCTCCACTTT. It specifies CASSTGQGLSPLHF.

The V call is TRBV9, the J call TRBJ2-3; the match to TRBD2 covers 8 bases. The CDR3 consists of 14 residues. V shed 3 bases and J 7 bases; nucleotides not matched to a gene: 7. Germline CDR1 and CDR2: SGDLS and YYNGEE. The CDR3 nucleotides read TGTGCCAGCAGCGATCACCTAGCGGGTTATACGCAGTATTTT. It encodes CASSDHLAGYTQYF.

This clonotype showed up many times. V and J are TRBV29-1 and TRBJ2-1; no clear D. The CDR3 sequence is 13 residues long. Germline V lookup: CDR1 SQVTM, CDR2 ANQGSEA. V shed 6 bases and J shed 5 bases, with 14 bases lying between them. Here the CDR3 reads CSVRGLNNNEQFF. The CDR3 nucleotides are TGCAGCGTGCGCGGTCTTAACAACAATGAGCAGTTCTTC.

This clonotype showed up just a few times. V usage is TRBV5-6 and J usage is TRBJ1-2; perhaps TRBD1 as D (5 bases). Germline assignment: CDR1 SGHDT and CDR2 YYEEEE. The CDR3 is 15 residues long. V lost 0 bases to trimming and J lost 6 bases, with 15 bases between them. Written as DNA, the CDR3 is TGTGCCAGCAGCTTGGGGGGGGTTTGGATCGATGGCTACACCTTC. Translating gives CASSLGGVWIDGYTF.

This clonotype has a count of ten or more. This chain uses TRBV6-2 or TRBV6-3 with TRBJ2-7; D gene uncertain. Germline V gene sequence: CDR1 MNHEY, CDR2 SVGEGT. The CDR3 is 15 residues long. Between the trimmed V and J ends, which lost 2 bases and 0 bases, there was a span of 11 bases. In nucleotides, the CDR3 is TGTGCCAGCAGTTACGATTTAGCCTCCTCCTACGAGCAGTACTTC. Translation gives CASSYDLASSYEQYF.

This clonotype turned up a few times. The chain uses TRBV6-5 and TRBJ1-5; possible D gene TRBD1, 5 bases. Deletions cut 4 bases from V and 3 bases from J, with 13 bases between. The CDR3 is made up of 15 amino acids. The germline V gene encodes CDR1 MNHEY and CDR2 SVGAGI. CDR3 loop: CASSSTSGPNQPQHF. The CDR3 region has the DNA TGTGCCAGCAGTTCGACTTCAGGGCCCAATCAGCCCCAGCATTTT.